This T cell receptor beta chain was recorded in a study of blood T cells in healthy people across ages. The study, taken as a whole, reports: Leaving the PBMCs unsorted stopped any conclusive comparison of naive versus antigen-experienced cells.

The CDR3 is 15 residues long. In germline, CDR1 is SGHTA, CDR2 FQGTGA. V was cut by 0 bases and J by 3 bases, with 9 bases left in between. A second PCR of roughly 6 to 12 cycles used a sample-barcoded 5' primer and a J-beta primer mix. All cDNA molecules were each tagged by a template-switch adaptor with 12 random nucleotides. TCRdb fed the 5' RACE reads into MiXCR, producing one record per CDR3 protein. This sample has some 290,000 distinct CDR3 sequences, with roughly 29% found just once. Notes on this clonotype: Its antigen remains unknown.

The receptor's source is a woman in her seventies in good health. The sample consisted of blood. The chain combines TRBV7-3 with TRBJ2-1; D unresolved. This CDR3 is CASSLTGYGYNEQFF. CDR3 sequence (DNA): TGTGCCAGCAGCTTAACAGGGTACGGCTACAATGAGCAGTTCTTC.